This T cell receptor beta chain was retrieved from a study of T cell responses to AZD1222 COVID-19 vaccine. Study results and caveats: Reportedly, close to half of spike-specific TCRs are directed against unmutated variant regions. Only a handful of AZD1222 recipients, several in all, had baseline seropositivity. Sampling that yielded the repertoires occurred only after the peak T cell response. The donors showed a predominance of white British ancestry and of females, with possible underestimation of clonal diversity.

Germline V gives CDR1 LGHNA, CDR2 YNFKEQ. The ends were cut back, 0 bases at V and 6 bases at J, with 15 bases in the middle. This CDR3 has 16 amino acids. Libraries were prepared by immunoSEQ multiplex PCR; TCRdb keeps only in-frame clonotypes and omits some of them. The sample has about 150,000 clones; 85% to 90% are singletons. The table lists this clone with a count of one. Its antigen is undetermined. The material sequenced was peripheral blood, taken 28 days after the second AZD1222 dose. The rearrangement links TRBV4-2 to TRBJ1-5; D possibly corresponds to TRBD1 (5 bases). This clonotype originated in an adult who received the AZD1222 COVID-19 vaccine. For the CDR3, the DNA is TGTGCCAGCAGCCAAGAACTTACGGGGGGGAGTCAGCCCCAGCATTTT. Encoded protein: CASSQELTGGSQPQHF.